Ten or more counts support the clone carrying this T cell receptor (beta chain). Via MiXCR, TCRdb re-called the 5' RACE reads, giving one row per CDR3 protein. The table records over 600,000 distinct CDR3 sequences, 20% to 25% of them present only once. This specimen belongs to a study of identical twins. Germline V lookup: CDR1 LGHNA, CDR2 YSLEER. CDR3 length: 15 amino acids. Trimming took off 0 bases at V and 4 bases at J, with 12 bases between the two ends. These data are also associated with another study on T cells expressing NK-cell markers.

The sequencing sample was made of PBMCs. This sequence originates from a woman under 30 in good health. This chain uses TRBV4-3 with TRBJ1-1; no clear D gene. For the CDR3, the DNA is TGCGCCAGCAGCCAAGATTTTACGGAAAGCACTGAAGCTTTCTTT. Protein sequence: CASSQDFTESTEAFF.